The sequence of this TCR beta chain was determined in a study of monozygotic twins with inflammatory bowel disease. The blood volume drawn from each donor was around 2.6 ml. Germline V lookup: CDR1 MNHNS, CDR2 SASEGT. The CDR3 has 14 residues. TCRdb reanalyzed the 5' RACE reads, giving one entry per CDR3 protein sequence and no DNA. Reported are 330,000 or so distinct CDR3 sequences; the ten largest clones contain roughly 2%. This chain links TRBV6-1 with TRBJ2-2. The sequence was obtained from a human donor with ulcerative colitis or Crohn's disease, or a healthy co-twin of an affected twin (not recorded which). Sequences were obtained from blood. CDR3 region: CASSDGRHTGELFF.